This T cell receptor beta chain appears in the sequencing data of a study of OX40 agonist ivuxolimab in advanced cancers. Study-level background: Ivuxolimab was a fully human IgG2 agonistic monoclonal antibody targeting the costimulatory receptor OX40 (CD134). Peripheral TCRbeta sequencing was intended to test whether TCR sequence diversity was altered and clonal T-cell expansion was caused by ivuxolimab. The dose-escalation cohort was about 87% male with a mean age of approximately 59 years, ranging from roughly 20 to 80. Partial responses were achieved by three dose-escalation patients, of whom one had hepatocellular carcinoma and two had cutaneous melanoma. Prior anti-PD-1, anti-PD-L1 or anti-CTLA-4 therapy was permitted, and checkpoint inhibitors had been received by 40% to 50% of dose-escalation patients. Of the approximately 50 dose-escalation patients, hepatocellular carcinoma was present in around 19, melanoma in about 15, renal cell carcinoma in 9 and head and neck cancer in 9. The paper reports the monotherapy dose-escalation portion (N of about 51 patients) of the phase I ivuxolimab trial. Intravenous ivuxolimab was administered to patients every 2 weeks at six dose levels: 0.01, 0.1, 0.3, 1.5, 3 and 10 mg/kg. General conclusions and limits of the study: In partial responders in the 0.1-3.0 mg/kg groups, normalized peripheral clonal expansion was found to be among the lowest, especially among CD8+ T cells. Antigen specificity was not determined for the clonally expanded peripheral T cells. Low levels of normalized T-cell clonal expansion were also seen in some nonresponding patients. On average, CD8+ T cells showed more expanded clones than CD4+ T cells after ivuxolimab. At doses from 0.1 to 3.0 mg/kg, clonal expansion was seen in both CD4+ and CD8+ blood T cells between baseline and week 6.

Based on the germline V gene (reference sequence), the CDR1 and CDR2 sequences are WNHNN and SYGVQD. The trim is 6 bases for V and 4 bases for J, with a gap of 10 bases between the germline ends. The CDR3 covers 13 residues, taking in both the cysteine and the phenylalanine. Here the CDR3 DNA is all that survives: 39 bases in frame from base 1. As regards this clone: Its target antigen remains unknown. Per-base qualities were not stored, and no clone one base away is much larger.

Genomic DNA was extracted from sorted cells for sequencing of the TCRbeta CDR3 region. TCRbeta CDR3 regions were sequenced using the immunoSEQ Assay. Entries here come from immuneACCESS through TCRdb and include only in-frame sequences with V and J called. Some clones fail to appear in such tables; in the studies checked, an unresolved V gene covers under half of the shortfall, and the cause of the remainder is unknown. Recorded for this sample are approximately 29,000 clones; approximately 80% of them occurred a single time. The ten largest make up around 15% of the sample. The trial excluded patients who had a history of autoimmune disease or who were on systemic immunosuppression. In every dose cohort, peripheral blood was drawn for TCR sequencing at baseline, cycle 4 day 1, and cycle 7 day 1. The samples were drawn from a first-in-human, open-label, multicenter phase I dose-escalation trial of ivuxolimab. Adults with locally advanced or metastatic melanoma, renal cell, hepatocellular, or head and neck squamous cell carcinoma were enrolled in the trial. Before TCR sequencing, CD4+ T cells and CD8+ T cells from peripheral blood were sorted into separate populations.

Sequences were derived from CD4+ or CD8+ T cells sorted from blood, sampled in a trial of the OX40 agonist ivuxolimab. This sequence uses TRBV10-1 and TRBJ1-5, with no reliable assignment of the D segment. The TCR originated in an adult with an advanced solid tumor such as melanoma, head and neck, liver or kidney cancer. The DNA sequence is given as TGCGCCAGCAGCCGGGGTTTGAATCAGCCCCAGCATTTT. Its translation is CASSRGLNQPQHF.